The T cell receptor beta chain described here comes from a study of shared clonotypes between healthy human individuals. Study details: Each donor had three CD4 naive, three CD4 memory, two CD8 naive and one CD8 memory plate. Study conclusions and caveats: Researchers sampled blood only, noting tissue repertoires likely differ. Larger estimated richness was generally recorded for naive subsets relative to memory subsets.

Sequencing used immunoSEQ multiplex PCR; TCRdb keeps in-frame clones, though not all of them. The sample lists about 1.1 million clones, approximately 80% seen once, with 0.5% to 0.6% in the top ten. CD45RA-negative memory and CD45RA+ naive subsets were split from the CD4+ cells. About this clone itself: Its antigen is unidentified.

The clonotype comes from a man between 18 and 35 years old in good health. Some clones in this sample may be carry-over from other donors' samples. The specimen sequenced was memory CD4+ T cells from PBMCs. Described subset: CD45RA-negative fraction.

In nucleotides, the CDR3 is TGTGCCAGCAGCGCCCCTTTAAAGCAGTACTTC. This codes for CASSAPLKQYF. V is TRBV28 and J is TRBJ2-7; D gene uncertain. V lost 6 bases to trimming and J lost 8 bases, with 11 bases between them. The CDR3 consists of 11 residues. Germline CDR1 is MDHEN and CDR2 is SYDVKM.